A selection of T cell receptor beta chains follows, all from one sample in a study of resident and recirculating memory T cells in vitiligo. Profiled with immunoSEQ multiplex PCR; TCRdb holds only in-frame clones, not every one. Of 60,000 to 80,000 clones listed, just over 90% were seen once; the top ten hold around 4.9%. The sequenced sample was blood. The receptor set was obtained from a male donor with vitiligo. Each CDR3 is given with its conserved first and last residue. D genes are given only for firm matches. Rows may omit the clone size; those that give it use once, few, many or a size class.

V gene	J gene	CDR3 length	D gene	clone size	CDR3 DNA	CDR3 protein
TRBV27	TRBJ2-7	16	TRBD1	-	TGTGCCAGCAGACCTACTGCCCGGGACAGCGCCTACGAGCAGTACTTC	CASRPTARDSAYEQYF
TRBV7-3	TRBJ2-1	18	TRBD2	once	TGTGCCAGCAGCCGATACCCCCTGGGTAGCGGGGGTTTAGATGAGCAGTTCTTC	CASSRYPLGSGGLDEQFF
TRBV6-5	TRBJ1-1	13	TRBD1	-	TGTGCCAGCAGACAGGGGGTAGGAACTGAAGCTTTCTTT	CASRQGVGTEAFF
TRBV7-9	TRBJ2-4	12	TRBD1	-	TGTGCCAGCAGCCCGGGACAGCACATTCAGTACTTC	CASSPGQHIQYF
TRBV28	TRBJ1-4	14	TRBD1	-	TGTGCCAGCAGTTATAACAGGGGGGATGAAAAACTGTTTTTT	CASSYNRGDEKLFF
TRBV28	TRBJ2-7	14	TRBD1	-	TGTGCCAGCAGTTTCCCACAGGGGGCTGGAGAGCAGTACTTC	CASSFPQGAGEQYF
TRBV4-3	TRBJ1-1	15	TRBD1	-	TGCGCCAGCAGCCAAATGGGACAGGGGGCGCCTGAAGCTTTCTTT	CASSQMGQGAPEAFF
TRBV2	TRBJ1-2	14	TRBD1	-	TGTGCCAGCAGTGATGGCAGGGGGCCCTATGGCTACACCTTC	CASSDGRGPYGYTF
TRBV10-3	TRBJ1-1	14	-	-	TGTGCCATCAGTGAGTCGGAAGGGGCCACTGAAGCTTTCTTT	CAISESEGATEAFF
TRBV5-8	TRBJ2-5	14	-	-	TGTGCCAGCAGCTTGTGGTACCCGAGGGAGACCCAGTACTTC	CASSLWYPRETQYF
TRBV6-5	TRBJ1-2	12	TRBD1	-	TGTGCCAGCAGTGGGGACAGATGGGGCTACACCTTC	CASSGDRWGYTF
TRBV7-2	TRBJ2-5	15	-	-	TGTGCCAGCAGCTTAGTGGGGGGAAATGTTGAGACCCAGTACTTC	CASSLVGGNVETQYF
TRBV5-1	TRBJ2-4	15	TRBD1	-	TGCGCCAGCAGCTTGAATTGGGACAGACTAAACATTCAGTACTTC	CASSLNWDRLNIQYF
TRBV14	TRBJ2-2	17	-	-	TGTGCCAGCAGCCAAGGCTACCCATCCGCGAGCACCGGGGAGCTGTTTTTT	CASSQGYPSASTGELFF
TRBV5-6	TRBJ2-2	17	TRBD1	-	TGTGCCAGCAGGGTACTGGGGGACAGGGGGAACACCGGGGAGCTGTTTTTT	CASRVLGDRGNTGELFF
TRBV5-6	TRBJ1-2	14	-	-	TGTGCCAGCAGCTTGGTACGGGTATCCTATGGCTACACCTTC	CASSLVRVSYGYTF
TRBV11-3	TRBJ2-1	14	TRBD2	-	TGTGCCAGCAGCTTGGCGGGGGGGTACAATGAGCAGTTCTTC	CASSLAGGYNEQFF